The clone carrying this T cell receptor beta chain was seen once. This record belongs to a study of CD8 T cells in ankylosing spondylitis. MiXCR was run by TCRdb on the 5' RACE reads, yielding one entry per CDR3 protein. Seen here are 200,000 to 250,000 distinct CDR3 sequences, roughly a tenth observed once, and the top ten hold about a fifth. This receptor was obtained from a male donor with ankylosing spondylitis or in good health (not recorded which). Sequencing was carried out using blood, either unsorted or a sorted T cell fraction (not recorded which).

In DNA, the CDR3 is TGCAGCTCCCCGGCACAGCGGCTGATGACCACCGGGGAGCTGTTTTTT. Translation gives CSSPAQRLMTTGELFF. V usage is TRBV20-1 and J usage is TRBJ2-2; D may be TRBD2 (5 bases). CDR3 length equals 16 residues. Germline CDR1 and CDR2: DFQATT and SNEGSKA (reference sequence).